These T cell receptor beta chains were read from a single sample in a study of blood T cell repertoires in COVID-19. The data were produced by immunoSEQ multiplex PCR, yet TCRdb's version contains in-frame clones alone and is incomplete. The repertoire includes about 220,000 clones, more than 65% of them detected once, and roughly 10% sits in the top ten. The specimen sequenced was peripheral blood. These receptors came from a man between 50 and 59 years old with active or convalescent COVID-19. Each CDR3 is given with its conserved first and last residue. The order of the fields is D gene, V gene, J gene, clone size, CDR3 DNA, CDR3 protein. A D gene is named only where the DNA matches it firmly. The listing skips clone size in some rows; elsewhere it reads once, few, many or a size class.

TRBD1,TRBV4-1,TRBJ1-5,-,TGCGCCAGCAGCCAAGTCCCCTACAGGGGGCCTCAGCCCCAGCATTTT,CASSQVPYRGPQPQHF
-,TRBV7-2,TRBJ2-2,once,TGTGCCAGCAGCTTAGTGGTCCGGGGGGCTACCAACACCGGGGAGCTGTTTTTT,CASSLVVRGATNTGELFF
-,TRBV7-8,TRBJ1-2,-,TGTGCCAGCAGCTCTAATAGCTATGGCTACACCTTC,CASSSNSYGYTF
TRBD2,TRBV9,TRBJ2-3,-,TGTGCCAGCAGCGCAAGCGGGACCGCAGATACGCAGTATTTT,CASSASGTADTQYF
-,TRBV20-1,TRBJ1-2,-,TGCAGTGCTAGTAGAGGACAGTTCTATGGCTACACCTTC,CSASRGQFYGYTF
TRBD2,TRBV5-1,TRBJ2-5,-,TGCGCCAGCAGCTTGGTGTCTAGCGGTCAAGAGACCCAGTACTTC,CASSLVSSGQETQYF
-,TRBV19,TRBJ2-6,-,TGTGCCAGTAGTATTTACAGGGTGAGCTCTGGGGCCAACGTCCTGACTTTC,CASSIYRVSSGANVLTF
TRBD1,TRBV5-1,TRBJ2-6,-,TGCGCCAGCAGCTCCTACAGGGGGCCTAGGGGTTCTGGGGCCAACGTCCTGACTTTC,CASSSYRGPRGSGANVLTF
TRBD2,TRBV6-2/TRBV6-3,TRBJ2-3,-,TGTGCCAGCAGTTCCGGACTAGCGCGCGCAGATACGCAGTATTTT,CASSSGLARADTQYF
TRBD2,TRBV27,TRBJ2-5,-,TGTGCCAGCAGTTCCGGGACTAGCGGGGAGACCCAGTACTTC,CASSSGTSGETQYF
-,TRBV2,TRBJ2-3,-,TGTGCCAGCGAGGACACTGGGGTTCTCGGGGGAAGCACAGATACGCAGTATTTT,CASEDTGVLGGSTDTQYF
-,TRBV4-1,TRBJ1-3,-,TGCGCCAGCAGCCTAATGCCACTCTCCGGGACATACGGAAACACCATATATTTT,CASSLMPLSGTYGNTIYF
TRBD2,TRBV11-2,TRBJ2-1,-,TGTGCCAGCAGCACTAGCGGGAGAAAGAATGAGCAGTTCTTC,CASSTSGRKNEQFF
TRBD1,TRBV6-1,TRBJ1-2,-,TGTGCCAGCAGTGAGGGACAGGGCTATGGCTACACCTTC,CASSEGQGYGYTF
TRBD1,TRBV5-1,TRBJ2-2,-,TGCGCCAGCAGCTCACCGGGACAGGGGGTCGGGGAGCTGTTTTTT,CASSSPGQGVGELFF
-,TRBV5-1,TRBJ2-3,-,TGCGCCAGCAGCGGCACGGGAGATCATACAGATACGCAGTATTTT,CASSGTGDHTDTQYF
-,TRBV2,TRBJ1-4,few,TGTGCCAGCAGTGAAGCCACAGCAAATGAAAAACTGTTTTTT,CASSEATANEKLFF
TRBD1,TRBV10-3,TRBJ1-6,-,TGTGCCATCAGTGAGACAGGGGGCGATTCACCCCTCCACTTT,CAISETGGDSPLHF
-,TRBV7-5,TRBJ2-1,-,TGTGTCAGAAGCTCTCACAGACTAGCGGGGGCCCCTTGGTATAATGAGCAGTTCTTC,CVRSSHRLAGAPWYNEQFF
TRBD1,TRBV19,TRBJ1-4,-,TGTGCCAGTAGCTCGCCCGGGACAGGGCTTAATGAAAAACTGTTTTTT,CASSSPGTGLNEKLFF
TRBD2,TRBV7-2,TRBJ2-1,-,TGTGCCAGCAGCTTAAGTCCTAGCGGGGGGTACAATGAGCAGTTCTTC,CASSLSPSGGYNEQFF
TRBD1,TRBV18,TRBJ2-1,-,TGTGCCAGCTCACCACGACAGGGTAATGAGCAGTTCTTC,CASSPRQGNEQFF
-,TRBV6-4,TRBJ1-1,-,TGTGCCAGCAGGAAAGAAGCGGACACTGAAGCTTTCTTT,CASRKEADTEAFF
TRBD2,TRBV4-1,TRBJ2-7,-,TGCGCCAGCAGCCTTGGGACTAGCGGGACCTACGAGCAGTACTTC,CASSLGTSGTYEQYF
TRBD1,TRBV7-3,TRBJ1-6,few,TGTGCCAGCAGCATCGGGACAGGAAATTCACCCCTCCACTTT,CASSIGTGNSPLHF
TRBD1,TRBV5-8,TRBJ2-1,-,TGTGCCAGCTTAACCTGGGGACAGGGATGGAACAATGAGCAGTTCTTC,CASLTWGQGWNNEQFF
TRBD1,TRBV7-8,TRBJ2-7,once,TGTGCCAGCAGCTTAACGACAGGGGGGTCGGGAGCCCCCTCCTACGAGCAGTACTTC,CASSLTTGGSGAPSYEQYF
TRBD2,TRBV9,TRBJ2-7,-,TGTGCCAGCAGCGTACTAGCGGGAGGGCCCCACGAGCAGTACTTC,CASSVLAGGPHEQYF
TRBD1,TRBV18,TRBJ1-6,-,TGTGCCAGCTCCGCACAGGGGGATAATTCACCCCTCCACTTT,CASSAQGDNSPLHF
TRBD2,TRBV9,TRBJ2-3,-,TGTGCCAGCAGCCCTCGGACTAGCGGGACTGTTACGCAGTATTTT,CASSPRTSGTVTQYF
-,TRBV24-1,TRBJ2-6,-,TGTGCCACCAGCACAGCTTCTGGGGCCAACGTCCTGACTTTC,CATSTASGANVLTF
-,TRBV28,TRBJ1-2,-,TGTGCCAGCAGTTTACAGGGCCGATGGGGATATGGTGGCTACACCTTC,CASSLQGRWGYGGYTF
TRBD2,TRBV24-1,TRBJ2-3,-,TGTGCCACCAGTGATTTCGAGGGCAGGGAGGGCGGTACGCAGTATTTT,CATSDFEGREGGTQYF
-,TRBV3-1/TRBV3-2,TRBJ2-7,-,TGTGCCAGCAGCCAAAGAGTAGAGCCCTACGAGCAGTACTTC,CASSQRVEPYEQYF
TRBD2,TRBV18,TRBJ2-1,-,TGTGCCAGCTCACCAATAGCGGGGGCGGGGAATGAGCAGTTCTTC,CASSPIAGAGNEQFF
-,TRBV28,TRBJ2-5,-,TGTGCCAGCAGTTGGATAGGGGTCGCAGAGACCCAGTACTTC,CASSWIGVAETQYF
-,TRBV4-2,TRBJ1-3,-,TGTGCCAGCAGCCAAGAAACTCGCGGGGTTAAAGCCACCATATATTTT,CASSQETRGVKATIYF
TRBD1,TRBV10-3,TRBJ2-7,-,TGTGCCATGGCAGGACAGGGGGCTGGTGAGCAGTACTTC,CAMAGQGAGEQYF
-,TRBV5-5,TRBJ1-1,few,TGTGCCAGCAGTTATGGGGCGAACACTGAAGCTTTCTTT,CASSYGANTEAFF
-,TRBV10-3,TRBJ1-6,-,TGTGCCAGTGCTGGGGGGAGGGCTAATTCACCCCTCCACTTT,CASAGGRANSPLHF
TRBD1,TRBV28,TRBJ2-2,-,TGTGCCAGCAGCCGAGGGACAGGGAACACCGGGGAGCTGTTTTTT,CASSRGTGNTGELFF
TRBD2,TRBV4-2,TRBJ2-4,-,TGTGCCAGCAGCCGCGATTTTAGCGGGGGACCCATAGCCAAAAACATTCAGTACTTC,CASSRDFSGGPIAKNIQYF
TRBD2,TRBV9,TRBJ2-1,once,TGTGCCAGCAGCGTAGGGCGGGGGGGCTACAATGAGCAGTTCTTC,CASSVGRGGYNEQFF
TRBD2,TRBV5-1,TRBJ2-5,-,TGCGCCAGCAGCTCGGGACTAGCGGGGGTTGAGACCCAGTACTTC,CASSSGLAGVETQYF
TRBD1,TRBV29-1,TRBJ1-5,-,TGCAGCGTTCTGGACAGGGGGAATCAGCCCCAGCATTTT,CSVLDRGNQPQHF
TRBD1,TRBV6-8,TRBJ2-5,once,TGTGCCAGCAGTTGCGACAGGGGGCGAGAGACCCAGTACTTC,CASSCDRGRETQYF
TRBD2,TRBV28,TRBJ2-1,-,TGTGCCAGCAGACCTAGCGGGAGTCAGCACGGAATCTTC,CASRPSGSQHGIF
TRBD1,TRBV7-8,TRBJ1-1,-,TGTGCCAGCAGCCTGGGACAGGAAAACACTGAAGCTTTCTTT,CASSLGQENTEAFF
-,TRBV19,TRBJ1-2,-,TGTGCCAGTAGTATCCCTGGGGCCCCGCTCGGCTACACCTTC,CASSIPGAPLGYTF
TRBD2,TRBV5-4,TRBJ2-1,once,TGTGCCAGCAGCCCGGGGACTAGCGGGAACAATGAGCAGTTCTTC,CASSPGTSGNNEQFF
TRBD2,TRBV6-5,TRBJ2-5,-,TGTGCCAGCAGTTACTCGACTAGCGGGGGGGGAGAGACCCAGTACTTC,CASSYSTSGGGETQYF
-,TRBV28,TRBJ2-2,-,TGTGCCAGCAGTCACCTCCGAGACACGAACACCGGGGAGCTGTTTTTT,CASSHLRDTNTGELFF